This passage covers 10 T cell receptor beta chains from one sample sequenced in a study of a mutant IDH1 vaccine in newly diagnosed glioma. The data were produced by immunoSEQ multiplex PCR, yet TCRdb's version contains in-frame clones alone and is incomplete. Altogether just over 60,000 clones are present, 75% to 90% being singletons, with the ten largest covering 3.8%. Documented time point: week 47, end of study. Vaccinated patients received 300 ug of mutant IDH1 20-mer peptide per dose, with topical imiquimod. For these TCRs, the target antigens are not known. The specimen comprised PBMCs, sampled from a glioma patient whose treatment included an IDH1 peptide vaccine. The receptor source for this set is a man aged 25-40 years with glioma.

The chain is built from TRBV19 and TRBJ1-2; D uncertain. The CDR3 is 14 residues long. Per germline, CDR1 LNHDA and CDR2 SQIVND (reference sequence). Trimming cost V 3 bases and J 0 bases, with 8 bases left between them. The CDR3 DNA is TGTGCCAGTAGTATGAGTATAACTAACTATGGCTACACCTTC. It encodes CASSMSITNYGYTF.

The chain is built from TRBV6-1 and TRBJ1-2; D is unresolved. Trimming cost V 2 bases and J 2 bases, with 9 bases left between them. The germline V gene encodes CDR1 MNHNS and CDR2 SASEGT. The CDR3 totals 14 residues. As DNA, the CDR3 is TGTGCCAGCAGTGAAATGGTCTTAAACTATGGCTACACCTTC. Its translation: CASSEMVLNYGYTF.

This chain connects TRBV5-4 to TRBJ2-5, with 12 nucleotides matching TRBD2. The trim removed 3 bases at V and 0 bases at J, leaving 6 bases unmatched. The CDR3 runs to 17 residues. CDR1 is SGHNT and CDR2 is YYREEE in the germline V gene (reference sequence). In nucleotides, the CDR3 is TGTGCCAGCAGCTCGCTAGGACTAGCGGGGTACCAAGAGACCCAGTACTTC. Its protein is CASSSLGLAGYQETQYF.

The chain couples TRBV14 to TRBJ1-3; D remains ambiguous. V was shortened by 1 base and J by 3 bases, with 7 bases between the two germline ends. Germline lookup yields CDR1 SGHDN and CDR2 FVKESK. CDR3 length: 14 amino acids. CDR3 loop: CASSQVLRGNTIYF. For the CDR3, the DNA is TGTGCCAGCAGCCAAGTCCTCCGTGGAAACACCATATATTTT.

The chain uses TRBV9 and TRBJ2-7, with 7 positions matching TRBD1. The germline CDR1 and CDR2 sequences are SGDLS and YYNGEE. V lost 3 bases and J lost 4; bases outside the gene matches: 7. The CDR3 has 14 amino acids. The CDR3, as DNA: TGTGCCAGCAGCGCGACAGGGATTGCTTACGAGCAGTACTTC. It is translated as CASSATGIAYEQYF.

In this sample, this clone turned up once. The chain recombines TRBV28 with TRBJ1-2; 11 nucleotides match TRBD1. The trim removed 7 bases at V and 7 bases at J, leaving 5 bases unmatched. The CDR3 loop spans 13 amino acids. Per germline, CDR1 MDHEN and CDR2 SYDVKM. DNA of the CDR3: TGTGCCAGCATGGGACAGGGGGTCTCTGGCTACACCTTC. Amino acid sequence: CASMGQGVSGYTF.

The V and J genes are TRBV10-1 and TRBJ2-5; maybe TRBD2 (5 bases). Trimming cost V 8 bases and J 11 bases, with 18 bases left between them. Germline lookup yields CDR1 WNHNN and CDR2 SYGVQD (reference sequence). CDR3 size: 12 residues. CDR3 sequence: CASRGPSGEQYF. In DNA form, the CDR3 reads TGCGCCAGCCGCGGACCGTCCGGGGAGCAGTACTTC.

The chain has TRBV28 and TRBJ2-7; 12 bases are a match to TRBD1. Germline V CDR1 and CDR2: MDHEN, SYDVKM. The V gene end was trimmed by 6 bases and the J gene end by 5 bases; junction bases not matched to a gene: 8. The CDR3 sequence is 15 residues long. CDR3 sequence reads: CASSPGDRGRHEQYF. CDR3 nucleotides: TGTGCCAGCAGCCCAGGGGACAGGGGGCGGCACGAGCAGTACTTC.

The V gene is TRBV11-2, the J gene TRBJ2-4, with 8 positions matching TRBD1. The germline CDR1 and CDR2 sequences are SGHAT and FQNNGV. This CDR3 is built from 17 residues. V gave up 1 base and J gave up 0 bases; unmatched junction bases: 5. DNA for the CDR3: TGTGCCAGCAGCTTAGGTGGACAGGGACTAGCCAAAAACATTCAGTACTTC. Translated, it gives CASSLGGQGLAKNIQYF.

The chain links TRBV18 to TRBJ2-3; the D is unclear. Trimming removed 2 bases from V and 0 bases from J, with 9 bases in between. This CDR3 region has 15 residues. In germline, CDR1 is KGHSH, CDR2 LQKENI. The CDR3 DNA sequence: TGTGCCAGCTCACCAGGGGTTTACAGCACAGATACGCAGTATTTT. Protein: CASSPGVYSTDTQYF.